This TCR beta chain was obtained from a study of blood T cells in healthy people across ages. Regarding the study as a whole: Age brought a roughly linear fall in TCR beta diversity measured per million T cells.

Ten or more counts support this clonotype. The antigen is undetermined. With a J-beta primer mix and a sample-barcoded 5' primer, a second PCR ran roughly 7 to 11 cycles. No fewer than 2.5 million CDR3-containing paired-end reads came from each sample. In TCRdb, the 5' RACE reads were re-called with MiXCR into one record per CDR3 protein. Here the sample spans 540,000 or so distinct CDR3 sequences, 27% being singletons. Peripheral blood samples of around 11 milliliters were drawn from each donor. Total RNA extracted from each sample amounted to at least 6 micrograms. CDR1 and CDR2 (germline): SGHTA, FQGNSA. V was pared by 2 bases and J by 4 bases, with 8 bases of the junction left unmatched. There are 16 residues in the CDR3.

What was sequenced was blood. The rearrangement uses TRBV7-2 and TRBJ2-3, with 8 bases lining up with TRBD2. The TCR originated in a woman aged 70-85 years in good health. The CDR3 nucleotides read TGTGCCAGCAGCTTACTTGCGGGGGGAGGAGCAGATACGCAGTATTTT. Translation: CASSLLAGGGADTQYF.